This T cell receptor beta chain was sequenced during a study of beta chain features in type 1 diabetes. The CDR3 has 17 amino acids. From germline, CDR1 is SGHVS and CDR2 FQNEAQ. Losses at the gene ends were 6 bases for V and 3 bases for J; bases not matched to a gene: 11. Points from the study as a whole: PCR could preferentially amplify shorter templates, alike in patients and controls. Relative to healthy donors, patients appeared to have naive, central memory and Treg TCRB repertoires that were more similar.

This clone was seen a handful of times. The antigen is undetermined. The isolated RNA, all of it, was reverse transcribed, so expressed TCRB transcripts were what got sequenced. Sequencing was performed with immunoSEQ multiplex PCR; in TCRdb, only in-frame clones are kept and a portion is missing. Of about 130,000 clones listed, about 10% are singletons. Input material: central memory CD4+ T cells from blood. The chain joins TRBV7-8 to TRBJ2-3; 11 bases agree with TRBD2. The origin of this receptor is a man aged 18 to 30 in good health. In DNA, the CDR3 is TGTGCCAGCAGGATTAGCGGGGGGGCCGCTGGTACAGATACGCAGTATTTT. Amino acids: CASRISGGAAGTDTQYF.